The 19 T cell receptor beta chains in this list originate from one sample, sequenced in a study of human T cells and chemical hapten exposure. Individual cDNA molecules each carried unique molecular identifiers attached by the library. Each CDR3 protein is one row after TCRdb ran MiXCR on the reads. The data contain around 120,000 distinct CDR3 sequences, over 7% of them singletons. The total RNA was obtained from whole blood that was not fractionated. Sequenced input: whole blood. These receptor sequences come from a human donor in good health. Some clones in this sample may be carry-over from other donors' samples.

This chain connects TRBV7-8 to TRBJ1-4; D not resolved. The ends were cut back, 1 base at V and 5 bases at J, with 17 bases in the middle. Germline CDR1 is SGHVS and CDR2 is FQNEAQ. The length of the CDR3 is 17 residues. CDR3 in DNA: TGTGCCAGCAGCTTAGTATCCGGACGGGCAGGAAATGAAAAACTGTTTTTT. It encodes CASSLVSGRAGNEKLFF. The variable domain in full, with the rest retrieved from reference TRBV7-8 and TRBJ1-4, is GAGVSQSPRYKVAKRGQDVALRCDPISGHVSLFWYQQALGQGPEFLTYFQNEAQLDKSGLPSDRFFAERPEGSVSTLKIQRTQQEDSAVYLCASSLVSGRAGNEKLFFGSGTQLSVL.

The chain uses TRBV7-9 and TRBJ2-1; a possible D gene is TRBD1 (6 bases). V was shortened by 5 bases and J by 3 bases, with 8 bases between the two germline ends. Germline V gene lookup returns CDR1 SEHNR and CDR2 FQNEAQ (reference sequence). The CDR3 is 13 amino acids. The chain's CDR3 is CASSQDSYNEQFF. The DNA for the CDR3 is TGTGCCAGCAGCCAGGACAGCTACAATGAGCAGTTCTTC. The variable domain in full, with the rest retrieved from reference TRBV7-9 and TRBJ2-1, is DTGVSQNPRHKITKRGQNVTFRCDPISEHNRLYWYRQTLGQGPEFLTYFQNEAQLEKSRLLSDRFSAERPKGSFSTLEIQRTEQGDSAMYLCASSQDSYNEQFFGPGTRLTVL.

This clonotype was detected ten times or more. The rearrangement links TRBV2 to TRBJ2-7, with TRBD1 identical over 8 bases. After removal of 4 bases from V and 2 bases from J, the junction contained 7 bases not matched to a gene. The CDR3 has 15 residues. Germline lookup yields CDR1 SNHLY and CDR2 FYNNEI. CDR3 protein: CASSGGQVQPYEQYF. DNA of the CDR3: TGTGCCAGCAGTGGGGGACAGGTCCAGCCCTACGAGCAGTACTTC.

This clonotype has a count of ten or more. The V and J genes are TRBV5-1 and TRBJ1-5; tentatively, D is TRBD1 (5 bases). CDR1 is SGHRS and CDR2 is YFSETQ in the germline V gene. Trimming cost V 4 bases and J 2 bases, with 10 bases left between them. The CDR3 is 14 amino acids. CDR3 region: CASSGGDGNQPQHF. The DNA for the CDR3 is TGCGCCAGCAGCGGGGGGGATGGCAATCAGCCCCAGCATTTT.

This clonotype was recorded at least ten times. The chain recombines TRBV7-9 with TRBJ1-6; 7 bases fit TRBD1. V shed 3 bases, J shed 9 bases, and the junction held 8 bases outside the gene matches. The CDR3 has 15 amino acids. Per germline, CDR1 SEHNR and CDR2 FQNEAQ (reference sequence). CDR3 DNA: TGTGCCAGCAGCTTCTTATCAGGGGGGGGTTCACCCCTCCACTTT. Protein sequence: CASSFLSGGGSPLHF.

Only a few counts were recorded for this clonotype. The rearrangement joins TRBV20-1 to TRBJ1-2; perhaps TRBD1 as D (6 bases). V was clipped by 6 bases and J by 6 bases, with 20 bases between them. The CDR3 is made up of 14 amino acids. Looked up from germline, CDR1 is DFQATT and CDR2 is SNEGSKA (reference sequence). CDR3 DNA sequence: TGCAGTGCAACCGAGGGACACGTTACAAATGGCTACACCTTC. Protein: CSATEGHVTNGYTF.

A few counts support this clonotype. The CDR3 DNA follows: TGTGCCAGCAGCTTGGCGGGTGGGATCTCCTACGAGCAGTACTTC. This gives the protein CASSLAGGISYEQYF. V usage is TRBV5-6 and J usage is TRBJ2-7, with D hard to call. This CDR3 spans 15 amino acids. Deletions cut 0 bases from V and 0 bases from J, with 10 bases between. Germline CDR1 reads SGHDT; CDR2 reads YYEEEE.

This chain links TRBV19 with TRBJ2-6; D remains ambiguous. Germline-derived CDR1 and CDR2 are LNHDA and SQIVND (reference sequence). Trimming pared 7 bases from V and 0 bases from J, leaving 10 bases between. The CDR3 length is 15 residues. CDR3 in DNA: TGTGCCAGTAAGAAGATCCTCTCTGGGGCCAACGTCCTGACTTTC. Translated: CASKKILSGANVLTF.

This clonotype was seen ten or more times. This rearrangement joins TRBV6-4 to TRBJ2-1, with D possibly being TRBD1 (5 bases). CDR3 size: 13 residues. Between the trimmed V and J ends, which lost 6 bases and 3 bases, there was a span of 9 bases. Germline lookup yields CDR1 MRHNA and CDR2 SNTAGT. The CDR3 DNA follows: TGTGCCAGCAGCCCGACAGACTACAATGAGCAGTTCTTC. This gives the protein CASSPTDYNEQFF.

The rearrangement joins TRBV7-6 to TRBJ2-1; TRBD2 is a possible D gene (5 bases). CDR3 length: 16 amino acids. Germline V CDR1 and CDR2: SGHVS, FNYEAQ. Trimming shortened V by 1 base and J by 0 bases, and 10 bases separated the two germline ends. DNA of the CDR3: TGTGCCAGCAGCTTAGAGGTGGGGAGCTCCTACAATGAGCAGTTCTTC. Translating it yields CASSLEVGSSYNEQFF.

The rearrangement joins TRBV29-1 to TRBJ2-2; 8 bases align to TRBD2. The germline V gene encodes CDR1 SQVTM and CDR2 ANQGSEA. The CDR3 contains 13 residues. V was pared by 4 bases and J by 3 bases, with 1 base of the junction left unmatched. Here the CDR3 DNA reads TGCAGCGTTGTACTAGCGGACACCGGGGAGCTGTTTTTT. Translating it yields CSVVLADTGELFF.

This clonotype occurred a few times. This chain joins TRBV5-6 and TRBJ1-1, with D uncertain. V dropped 1 base and J dropped 0 bases, with 16 bases sitting between them. This CDR3 has 17 residues. Germline V gene lookup returns CDR1 SGHDT and CDR2 YYEEEE. The CDR3 DNA is TGTGCCAGCAGCTTGACCGTCTGGAACCCCATGAACACTGAAGCTTTCTTT. As protein: CASSLTVWNPMNTEAFF.

This clonotype was counted at least ten times. The chain combines TRBV27 with TRBJ1-5; 8 bases align to TRBD1. V was pared by 10 bases and J by 0 bases, with 5 bases of the junction left unmatched. The CDR3 contains 14 residues. Germline V gives CDR1 MNHEY, CDR2 SMNVEV (reference sequence). The CDR3 sequence is CATRDRSSNQPQHF. The CDR3 bases are TGTGCCACTCGGGACAGGAGTAGCAATCAGCCCCAGCATTTT.

There are many counts of this clonotype. The rearrangement uses TRBV6-5 and TRBJ2-2; TRBD2 matches at 14 bases. V lost 4 bases, J lost 6 bases, and 4 bases stayed unmatched. Germline V lookup: CDR1 MNHEY, CDR2 SVGAGI. The CDR3 is made up of 16 amino acids. The CDR3, as DNA: TGTGCCAGCAGTTTCGGGACTAGCGGGAGCGCCGGGGAGCTGTTTTTT. Encoded protein: CASSFGTSGSAGELFF.

Concerning this clonotype: A read error is possible here, since a much larger clone lies one base away. The rearrangement joins TRBV18 to TRBJ1-5, with 8 positions matching TRBD1. The germline gives CDR1 KGHSH, CDR2 LQKENI. The CDR3 runs 15 residues. The junction had 7 bases not matched to a gene; V was cut back by 2 bases and J by 7 bases. The CDR3 nucleotides read TGTGCCAGCTCACCAGGACAGGGCTGGGGACAGCCCCAGCATTTT. Its translation: CASSPGQGWGQPQHF.

This chain joins TRBV7-8 and TRBJ2-1, with D perhaps TRBD1 or TRBD2 (5 bases each). The length of the CDR3 is 17 residues. Germline CDR1 is SGHVS and CDR2 is FQNEAQ. Between the trimmed V and J ends, which lost 0 bases and 3 bases, there was a span of 15 bases. The CDR3 DNA sequence: TGTGCCAGCAGCTTAGCGGGAACCGGGGCCCTCTACAATGAGCAGTTCTTC. Amino acid sequence: CASSLAGTGALYNEQFF.

This clonotype was observed many times. The rearrangement uses TRBV27 and TRBJ1-4; no clear D. The CDR3 runs 13 residues. Looked up from germline, CDR1 is MNHEY and CDR2 is SMNVEV (reference sequence). The V gene lost 3 bases and the J gene lost 7 bases, with 9 bases spanning the gap. This chain's CDR3 is CASSFKGGEKLFF. CDR3 DNA sequence: TGTGCCAGCAGTTTTAAAGGTGGTGAAAAACTGTTTTTT.

This clonotype was seen more than once but under ten times. The J gene is TRBJ2-2, the V gene TRBV6-5; maybe TRBD1 (6 bases). This CDR3 comprises 15 residues. Germline lookup yields CDR1 MNHEY and CDR2 SVGAGI. V lost 0 bases to trimming and J lost 5 bases, with 10 bases between them. The CDR3 DNA reads TGTGCCAGCAGTTACTCACCAGGGGAAACCGGGGAGCTGTTTTTT. Protein product: CASSYSPGETGELFF.

This clonotype occurred many times. J is TRBJ2-5 and V is TRBV5-4; 7 bases map to TRBD1. This CDR3 comprises 15 residues. Germline lookup yields CDR1 SGHNT and CDR2 YYREEE (reference sequence). After removal of 2 bases from V and 2 bases from J, the junction contained 6 bases not matched to a gene. CDR3 sequence: CASSFSQGVQETQYF. CDR3 bases: TGTGCCAGCAGCTTTTCGCAGGGGGTACAAGAGACCCAGTACTTC.